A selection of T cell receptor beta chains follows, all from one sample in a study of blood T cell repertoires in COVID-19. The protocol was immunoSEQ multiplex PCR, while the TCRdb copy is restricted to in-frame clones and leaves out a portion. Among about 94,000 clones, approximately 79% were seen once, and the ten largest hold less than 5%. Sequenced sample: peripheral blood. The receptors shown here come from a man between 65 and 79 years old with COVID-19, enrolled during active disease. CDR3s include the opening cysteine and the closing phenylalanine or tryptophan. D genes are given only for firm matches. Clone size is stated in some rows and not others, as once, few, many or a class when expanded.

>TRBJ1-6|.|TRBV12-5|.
TGTGCTAGTGGTTTGGTACCGGGAAGTTATTCACCCCTCCACTTT
CASGLVPGSYSPLHF
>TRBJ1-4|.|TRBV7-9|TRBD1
TGTGCCAGCAGCTTAGAGAGACAGGGCCTGGGGGAAAAACTGTTTTTT
CASSLERQGLGEKLFF
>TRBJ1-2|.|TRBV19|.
TGTGCCAGTAGTAAGGCTCTTTCGGCAGGCTATGGCTACACCTTC
CASSKALSAGYGYTF
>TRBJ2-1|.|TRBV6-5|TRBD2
TGTGCCAGCAGTTCCCTTCCCCCGGGACTAGCTTCGCAGTTCTTC
CASSSLPPGLASQFF
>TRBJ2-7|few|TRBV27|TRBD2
TGTGCCAGCAGTGCCCGACCGGGGGGGGGTATGGCTAGCGGGAGACTGTACGAGCAGTACTTC
CASSARPGGGMASGRLYEQYF
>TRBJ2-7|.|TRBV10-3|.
TGTGCCATCAGTGAGCCCCCAGATTACGAGCAGTACTTC
CAISEPPDYEQYF
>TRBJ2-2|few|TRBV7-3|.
TGTGCCAGCAGCCCCGCTAGTAGTCGCGGCGGGGAGCTGTTTTTT
CASSPASSRGGELFF
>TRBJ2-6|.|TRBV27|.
TGTGCCAGCAGTCCGTACTCTGGGGCCAACGTCCTGACTTTC
CASSPYSGANVLTF
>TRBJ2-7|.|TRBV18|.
TGTGCCAGCTCACCTAGCTTAGGAGACTACGAGCAGTACTTC
CASSPSLGDYEQYF
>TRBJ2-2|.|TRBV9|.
TGTGCCAGCAGCGTAAGGGACACGGTCGCCGGGGAGCTGTTTTTT
CASSVRDTVAGELFF
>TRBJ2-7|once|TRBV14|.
TGTGCCAGCAGCCCATACATGACAAGCGAGCAGTACTTC
CASSPYMTSEQYF
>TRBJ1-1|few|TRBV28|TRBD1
TGTGCCAGCAGTTTATTACCTAAGGACAGGGAGGACGCTTTCTTT
CASSLLPKDREDAFF
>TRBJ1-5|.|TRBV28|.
TGTGCCAGCAGTTTATTACAGGTCAACAATCAGCCCCAGCATTTT
CASSLLQVNNQPQHF
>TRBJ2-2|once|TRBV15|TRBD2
TGTGCCACCAGCAGAGACAGGGGAGCGGGAGAGGTGGAGCTGTTTTTT
CATSRDRGAGEVELFF
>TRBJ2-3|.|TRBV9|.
TGTGCCAGCAGCTCCAGCGGAGATACGCAGTATTTT
CASSSSGDTQYF
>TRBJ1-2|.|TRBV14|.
TGTGCCAGCAGCCAAGCCCCAGGGACTATCTATGGCTACACCTTC
CASSQAPGTIYGYTF
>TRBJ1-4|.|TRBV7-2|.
TGTGCCAGCAGCTTAGTGGCAGGGGTAGGGGAAAAACTGTTTTTT
CASSLVAGVGEKLFF
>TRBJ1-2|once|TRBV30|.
TGTGCCTGGACCGGGGGGGTGGAAGGCTTATACTATGGCTACACCTTC
CAWTGGVEGLYYGYTF
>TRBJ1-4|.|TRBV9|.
TGTGCCAGCAGCCGCGACAGAGCTAATGAAAAACTGTTTTTT
CASSRDRANEKLFF
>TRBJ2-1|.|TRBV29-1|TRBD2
TGCAGCGTGGGACTAGCGGAGCATTTTTACAATGAGCAGTTCTTC
CSVGLAEHFYNEQFF
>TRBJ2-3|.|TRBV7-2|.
TGTGCCAGCAGCCTATGGAGAGATACGCAGTATTTT
CASSLWRDTQYF
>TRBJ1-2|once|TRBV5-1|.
TGCGCCAGCAGCTTGGAGGTCGCGGCGTATGGCTACACCTTC
CASSLEVAAYGYTF
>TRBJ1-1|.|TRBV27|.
TGTGCCAGCAGTTCCGGGGGGCAAATGAACACTGAAGCTTTCTTT
CASSSGGQMNTEAFF
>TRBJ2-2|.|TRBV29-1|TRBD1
TGCAGCGCCCGTCCAGGGGGCGAGGAGTACACCGGGGAGCTGTTTTTT
CSARPGGEEYTGELFF
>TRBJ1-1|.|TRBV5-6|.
TGTGCCAGCAGCTGGACATTGATGAACACTGAAGCTTTCTTT
CASSWTLMNTEAFF
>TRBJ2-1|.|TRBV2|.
TGTGCCACTAAAGTCTACAATGAGCAGTTCTTC
CATKVYNEQFF
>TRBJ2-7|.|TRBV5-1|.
TGCGCCAGCCGGAATGCGAGAGGCTCCAACGAGCAGTACTTC
CASRNARGSNEQYF
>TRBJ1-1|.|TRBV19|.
TGTGCCAGTAGTCCCTACAGGGCCCGCACTGAAGCTTTCTTT
CASSPYRARTEAFF
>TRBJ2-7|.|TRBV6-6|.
TGTGCCAGCAGTTCCTCGGGACTGAAAACCTACGAGCAGTACTTC
CASSSSGLKTYEQYF
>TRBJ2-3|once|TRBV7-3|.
TGTGCCAGCAGCTCTTCAGCGACAGATACGCAGTATTTT
CASSSSATDTQYF
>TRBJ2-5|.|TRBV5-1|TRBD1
TGCGCCAGCAGCCACGGGACAGCCCAAGAGACCCAGTACTTC
CASSHGTAQETQYF
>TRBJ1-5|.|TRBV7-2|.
TGTGCCAGCAGCTTGGAGGGCAGCCCCTTCTTCTCCCAGCATTTT
CASSLEGSPFFSQHF
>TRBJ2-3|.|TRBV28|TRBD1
TGTGCCAGCAGACCCCTTCCGGGACAGGGGACAGATACGCAGTATTTT
CASRPLPGQGTDTQYF
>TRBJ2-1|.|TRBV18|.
TGTGCCAGCCCCCAGGTTAACGCCAATGGGGAGCAGTTCTTC
CASPQVNANGEQFF
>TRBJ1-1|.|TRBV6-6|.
TGTGCCAGCAGTGGGGGGGCGGAGAACACTGAAGCTTTCTTT
CASSGGAENTEAFF
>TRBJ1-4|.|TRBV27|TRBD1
TGTGCCAGCAGTTTAGGACAGGGGGCTAATGAAAAACTGTTTTTT
CASSLGQGANEKLFF
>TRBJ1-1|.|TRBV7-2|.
TGTGCCAGCAGCTTAGTAATGTCCACTGAAGCTTTCTTT
CASSLVMSTEAFF
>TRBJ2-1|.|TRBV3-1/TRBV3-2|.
TGTGCCAGCAGCCATTTAGCGGCCAACAATGAGCAGTTCTTC
CASSHLAANNEQFF
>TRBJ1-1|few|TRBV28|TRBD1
TGTGCCAGCAGTCCCGCCGGGACAGAAGACACTGAAGCTTTCTTT
CASSPAGTEDTEAFF
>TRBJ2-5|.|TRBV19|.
TGTGCCAGTAGTATCCGGGGGAGTAGGGAGACCCAGTACTTC
CASSIRGSRETQYF
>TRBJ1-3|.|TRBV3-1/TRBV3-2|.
TGTGCCAGCAGCACCCCCCTAACCTCTGGAAACACCATATATTTT
CASSTPLTSGNTIYF
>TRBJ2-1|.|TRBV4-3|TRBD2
TGCGCCAGCAGCCAAGTGGGACTAATCCACAATGAGCAGTTCTTC
CASSQVGLIHNEQFF
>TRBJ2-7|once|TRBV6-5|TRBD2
TGTGCCAGCGGACCGACTAGCGGGAGTTACGAGCAGTACTTC
CASGPTSGSYEQYF
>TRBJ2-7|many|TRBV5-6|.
TGTGCCAGCAGCCTGACTGAAAGGCTCTACGAGCAGTACTTC
CASSLTERLYEQYF
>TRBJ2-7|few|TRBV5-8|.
TGTGCCAGCAGCTTGAGGGGGACGGTTCGAGAGCAGTACTTC
CASSLRGTVREQYF
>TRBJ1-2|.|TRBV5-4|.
TGTGCCATCAACTGGAACAGAGCCCTGGATGGCTACACCTTC
CAINWNRALDGYTF
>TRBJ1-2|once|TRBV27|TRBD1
TGTGCCAGCAGCTTCATCCCCCAAACAGGGGGCTTTGGCTATGGCTACACCTTC
CASSFIPQTGGFGYGYTF
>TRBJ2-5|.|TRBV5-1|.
TGCGCCAGCAGCTTCGGGAGTGGGGAGACCCAGTACTTC
CASSFGSGETQYF
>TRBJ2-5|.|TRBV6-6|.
TGTGCCAGCAGTCTCCAAACATCTGTTGGAGGGTGGGAGACCCAGTACTTC
CASSLQTSVGGWETQYF
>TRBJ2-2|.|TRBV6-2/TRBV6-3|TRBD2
TGTGCCAGCAGGCCTCTACTAGCGGGAGGGGTTGGCGGCACCGGGGAGCTGTTTTTT
CASRPLLAGGVGGTGELFF
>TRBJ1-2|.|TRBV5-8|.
TGTGCCAGCAGCTTGAATGCGGACAGTAACTATGGCTACACCTTC
CASSLNADSNYGYTF
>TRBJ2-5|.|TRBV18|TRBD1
TGTGCCAGCTCACCGGGACAGGGCTCAGAGACCCAGTACTTC
CASSPGQGSETQYF
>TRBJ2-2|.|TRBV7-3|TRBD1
TGTGCCAGCAGCTACAGGGGGCGCGGCACCGGGGAGCTGTTTTTT
CASSYRGRGTGELFF
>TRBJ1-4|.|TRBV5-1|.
TGCGCCAGCAGCTTGAGTGGGGGCCTGGCTAATGAAAAACTGTTTTTT
CASSLSGGLANEKLFF
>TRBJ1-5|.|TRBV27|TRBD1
TGTGACGGCAGTTTCCCCGAGGGGGCAAGCAATCAGCCCCAGCATTTT
CDGSFPEGASNQPQHF
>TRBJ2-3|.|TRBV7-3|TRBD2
TGTGCCAGCAGCCCGGATAGCGGGAGGGCCAGGCCGCAGTATTTT
CASSPDSGRARPQYF
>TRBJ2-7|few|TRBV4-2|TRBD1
TGTGCCAGCAGCCAAGACCCGGGACAGGGGTACGAGCAGTACTTC
CASSQDPGQGYEQYF
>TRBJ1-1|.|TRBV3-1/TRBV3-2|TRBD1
TGTGCCACCAGCAGGGGGACTGAAGCTTTCTTT
CATSRGTEAFF
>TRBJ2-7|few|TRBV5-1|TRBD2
TGCGCCAGCAGCCCCACAGGAGCGGGGGATCCCTACGAGCAGTACTTC
CASSPTGAGDPYEQYF
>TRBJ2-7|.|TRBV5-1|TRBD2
TGCGCCAGCAGCGACTCTAGCGGGGGTTCCTACGAGCAGTACTTC
CASSDSSGGSYEQYF